Listed below are T cell receptor beta chains from one sample, sequenced in a study of blood T cells in healthy people across ages. TCRdb re-analysed the 5' RACE reads in MiXCR, keeping a single row per CDR3 protein. The sample lists approximately 800,000 distinct CDR3 sequences, about 42% occurring once. The specimen was blood. These receptors came from a man older than 75 in good health. The CDR3 runs from the conserved cysteine through the conserved F or W. The order of the fields is J gene, D gene, clone size, V gene, CDR3 DNA, CDR3 protein. D genes are given only for firm matches. Rows give clone size only sometimes, using once, few, many, or a class for an expanded clone.

j_gene: TRBJ2-1; d_gene: NA; abundance: few; v_gene: TRBV20-1; CDR3nt: TGCAGTGCTAGGGGGGCTACTACCTACAATGAGCAGTTCTTC; CDR3aa: CSARGATTYNEQFF
j_gene: TRBJ2-7; d_gene: NA; abundance: few; v_gene: TRBV24-1; CDR3nt: TGTGCCACCAGTGCAGGTGGGAGCTCCTACGAGCAGTACTTC; CDR3aa: CATSAGGSSYEQYF
j_gene: TRBJ2-1; d_gene: TRBD2; abundance: NA; v_gene: TRBV5-1; CDR3nt: TGCGCCAGCAGCTTGACGGGATCGGTAGCGGGGTACAATGAGCAGTTCTTC; CDR3aa: CASSLTGSVAGYNEQFF
j_gene: TRBJ2-2; d_gene: NA; abundance: few; v_gene: TRBV20-1; CDR3nt: TGCAGTGCTAGAGATAGCCTAGAAGGGGACACCGGGGAGCTGTTTTTT; CDR3aa: CSARDSLEGDTGELFF
j_gene: TRBJ2-3; d_gene: TRBD1; abundance: NA; v_gene: TRBV30; CDR3nt: TGTGCCTGGAACAGCCGGGGACAGTATTTCACAGATACGCAGTATTTT; CDR3aa: CAWNSRGQYFTDTQYF
j_gene: TRBJ2-3; d_gene: NA; abundance: once; v_gene: TRBV7-2; CDR3nt: TGTGCCTGGCGTGGGCCCGGTAGCACAGATACGCAGTATTTT; CDR3aa: CAWRGPGSTDTQYF
j_gene: TRBJ2-5; d_gene: NA; abundance: NA; v_gene: TRBV18; CDR3nt: TGTGCCAGCTCACTTGGGGCAGCATTCCAGACCCAGTACTTC; CDR3aa: CASSLGAAFQTQYF
j_gene: TRBJ2-3; d_gene: TRBD1; abundance: NA; v_gene: TRBV9; CDR3nt: TGTGCCAGCAGCGTAACCAGGGGGTTCGGAGATACGCAGTATTTT; CDR3aa: CASSVTRGFGDTQYF
j_gene: TRBJ2-7; d_gene: TRBD1; abundance: NA; v_gene: TRBV7-2; CDR3nt: TGTGCCAGCAGCACCCCCGGGACAGGTTCCTACGAGCAGTACTTC; CDR3aa: CASSTPGTGSYEQYF
j_gene: TRBJ1-2; d_gene: NA; abundance: few; v_gene: TRBV12-3/TRBV12-4; CDR3nt: TGTGCCAGCAGTTTAGCGGTGGATCGAGGCTACACCTTC; CDR3aa: CASSLAVDRGYTF
j_gene: TRBJ2-3; d_gene: NA; abundance: NA; v_gene: TRBV4-2; CDR3nt: TGTGCCAGCAGCCAAGAGATCACAGATACGCAGTATTTT; CDR3aa: CASSQEITDTQYF
j_gene: TRBJ2-6; d_gene: NA; abundance: few; v_gene: TRBV28; CDR3nt: TGTGCCAGCAGTACCCACAGGGCTGGGGCCAACGTCCTGACTTTC; CDR3aa: CASSTHRAGANVLTF
j_gene: TRBJ2-7; d_gene: NA; abundance: NA; v_gene: TRBV20-1; CDR3nt: TGCAGTGCTAGGGCAGCCCACACCTACGAGCAGTACTTC; CDR3aa: CSARAAHTYEQYF
j_gene: TRBJ2-1; d_gene: TRBD2; abundance: NA; v_gene: TRBV20-1; CDR3nt: TGCAGTGCTAGAGATTTCGGCGGGAGTTTCAGGAATGAGCAGTTCTTC; CDR3aa: CSARDFGGSFRNEQFF
j_gene: TRBJ2-7; d_gene: NA; abundance: few; v_gene: TRBV7-3; CDR3nt: TGTGCCAGCAGCTTAGGAGCAGAAAACTCCTACGAGCAGTACTTC; CDR3aa: CASSLGAENSYEQYF
j_gene: TRBJ1-2; d_gene: NA; abundance: NA; v_gene: TRBV30; CDR3nt: TGTGCCTGGGGCTATCCAGGGAAGAATGGCTACACCTTC; CDR3aa: CAWGYPGKNGYTF
j_gene: TRBJ2-5; d_gene: TRBD1; abundance: NA; v_gene: TRBV5-1; CDR3nt: TGCGCCAGCAGCTCCCTAACAGGGGGCCGGGAGACCCAGTACTTC; CDR3aa: CASSSLTGGRETQYF
j_gene: TRBJ1-2; d_gene: NA; abundance: NA; v_gene: TRBV9; CDR3nt: TGTGCCAGCAGCGTTACCACAGGGATCGACTATGGCTACACCTTC; CDR3aa: CASSVTTGIDYGYTF
j_gene: TRBJ2-5; d_gene: NA; abundance: few; v_gene: TRBV7-2; CDR3nt: TGTGCCAGCAGCCTTAGACAGTTTACCCAAGAGACCCAGTACTTC; CDR3aa: CASSLRQFTQETQYF
j_gene: TRBJ1-5; d_gene: TRBD1; abundance: NA; v_gene: TRBV12-3/TRBV12-4; CDR3nt: TGTGCCAGCAGGGGGACAGGGCGTCAGCCCCAGCATTTT; CDR3aa: CASRGTGRQPQHF
j_gene: TRBJ2-5; d_gene: TRBD1; abundance: NA; v_gene: TRBV5-4; CDR3nt: TGTGCCAGCAGCTCGACAGGGGGCTTGGAGACCCAGTACTTC; CDR3aa: CASSSTGGLETQYF
j_gene: TRBJ2-1; d_gene: TRBD2; abundance: NA; v_gene: TRBV7-2; CDR3nt: TGTGCCAGCAGCCCCGATAAGACTAGCGGGATGCTCAATGAGCAGTTCTTC; CDR3aa: CASSPDKTSGMLNEQFF
j_gene: TRBJ1-2; d_gene: NA; abundance: many; v_gene: TRBV20-1; CDR3nt: TGCAGTGCTGGGGACAACGGTGAGGCTGGCTACACCTTC; CDR3aa: CSAGDNGEAGYTF
j_gene: TRBJ2-1; d_gene: TRBD2; abundance: NA; v_gene: TRBV4-1; CDR3nt: TGCGCCAGCAGCCTTCTCCCTAGCGGGAGGTCAAGAAATGAGCAGTTCTTC; CDR3aa: CASSLLPSGRSRNEQFF
j_gene: TRBJ2-1; d_gene: TRBD1; abundance: NA; v_gene: TRBV6-1; CDR3nt: TGTGCCAGCAGTGAGGACCCGGGACAGCCCCGGTTCTTC; CDR3aa: CASSEDPGQPRFF
j_gene: TRBJ1-2; d_gene: NA; abundance: NA; v_gene: TRBV20-1; CDR3nt: TGCAGTGCTAGCCCGCCAGGGTATAGCTATGGCTACACCTTC; CDR3aa: CSASPPGYSYGYTF
j_gene: TRBJ2-1; d_gene: NA; abundance: once; v_gene: TRBV11-3; CDR3nt: TGTGCCAGCAGCTTACACTACCAAGAGACCCAGTTCTTC; CDR3aa: CASSLHYQETQFF
j_gene: TRBJ2-3; d_gene: TRBD1; abundance: few; v_gene: TRBV7-3; CDR3nt: TGTGCCAGCAGCGCCCTAGGGACAGGGGAAGATACGCAGTATTTT; CDR3aa: CASSALGTGEDTQYF
j_gene: TRBJ2-5; d_gene: TRBD1; abundance: few; v_gene: TRBV10-3; CDR3nt: TGTGCCATCAGTAAGACAGGGCCAGAGACCCAGTACTTC; CDR3aa: CAISKTGPETQYF
j_gene: TRBJ2-7; d_gene: NA; abundance: NA; v_gene: TRBV7-9; CDR3nt: TGTGCCAGCAGCCATAGTACAGGGAAGCTCGACGAGCAGTACTTC; CDR3aa: CASSHSTGKLDEQYF
j_gene: TRBJ2-1; d_gene: NA; abundance: NA; v_gene: TRBV27; CDR3nt: TGTGCCAGCGGGTCGTTTAGCTCCTACAATGAGCAGTTCTTC; CDR3aa: CASGSFSSYNEQFF
j_gene: TRBJ1-4; d_gene: NA; abundance: NA; v_gene: TRBV24-1; CDR3nt: TGTGCCACCAGTGATTTACTCACACCAGGCAAACTGTTTTTT; CDR3aa: CATSDLLTPGKLFF
j_gene: TRBJ2-1; d_gene: TRBD1; abundance: many; v_gene: TRBV12-3/TRBV12-4; CDR3nt: TGTGCCAGCAGTGACGGGACAGGGCTACACAATGAGCAGTTCTTC; CDR3aa: CASSDGTGLHNEQFF
j_gene: TRBJ2-2; d_gene: TRBD2; abundance: many; v_gene: TRBV20-1; CDR3nt: TGCAGTGCTAGAGATCCCCCAGCGGGAGATACCGGGGAGCTGTTTTTT; CDR3aa: CSARDPPAGDTGELFF
j_gene: TRBJ1-2; d_gene: NA; abundance: NA; v_gene: TRBV5-1; CDR3nt: TGCGCCAGCACCGATGGTTATGACTACACCTTC; CDR3aa: CASTDGYDYTF
j_gene: TRBJ2-3; d_gene: NA; abundance: NA; v_gene: TRBV27; CDR3nt: TGTGCCAGCAGTTTGAGGGGGGGGTGGGATACGCAGTATTTT; CDR3aa: CASSLRGGWDTQYF
j_gene: TRBJ2-1; d_gene: TRBD1; abundance: NA; v_gene: TRBV2; CDR3nt: TGTGCCAGCAGTGAGGAGACAGGGCTCTATGAGCAGTTCTTC; CDR3aa: CASSEETGLYEQFF
j_gene: TRBJ2-3; d_gene: NA; abundance: NA; v_gene: TRBV5-6; CDR3nt: TGTGCCAGCAGCACGGGACCACAACCACTCCCCACAGATACGCAGTATTTT; CDR3aa: CASSTGPQPLPTDTQYF
j_gene: TRBJ1-5; d_gene: NA; abundance: NA; v_gene: TRBV2; CDR3nt: TGTGCCAGCAGTGGGAAGGCGGCAGGGGCGAGCAATCAGCCCCAGCATTTT; CDR3aa: CASSGKAAGASNQPQHF
j_gene: TRBJ1-2; d_gene: NA; abundance: NA; v_gene: TRBV6-6; CDR3nt: TGTGCCAGCAGTTATGGGACGGAGTATGGCTACACCTTC; CDR3aa: CASSYGTEYGYTF
j_gene: TRBJ1-2; d_gene: NA; abundance: NA; v_gene: TRBV29-1; CDR3nt: TGCAGCGTTTCTGGCGGGAACTATGGCTACACCTTC; CDR3aa: CSVSGGNYGYTF
j_gene: TRBJ2-4; d_gene: NA; abundance: few; v_gene: TRBV28; CDR3nt: TGTGCCAGCAGTCCCCCGGACAGAAACATTCAGTACTTC; CDR3aa: CASSPPDRNIQYF
j_gene: TRBJ2-3; d_gene: NA; abundance: NA; v_gene: TRBV7-3; CDR3nt: TGTGCCAGCAGAGGGGACAACACAGATACGCAGTATTTT; CDR3aa: CASRGDNTDTQYF
j_gene: TRBJ1-1; d_gene: NA; abundance: NA; v_gene: TRBV4-1; CDR3nt: TGCGCCAGCAGCCTCCCGACAGGAGGGGCTTTCTTT; CDR3aa: CASSLPTGGAFF
j_gene: TRBJ1-4; d_gene: TRBD1; abundance: few; v_gene: TRBV29-1; CDR3nt: TGCAGCGTTGAAGACTATTCCCCGGGACAGGGCGATGAAAAACTGTTTTTT; CDR3aa: CSVEDYSPGQGDEKLFF
j_gene: TRBJ1-2; d_gene: TRBD1; abundance: few; v_gene: TRBV20-1; CDR3nt: TGCAGTGCTGACCGGGACAGTGAGGATGGCTACACCTTC; CDR3aa: CSADRDSEDGYTF
j_gene: TRBJ2-5; d_gene: TRBD1; abundance: few; v_gene: TRBV30; CDR3nt: TGTGCCTGCCGACAGGGGTACCCAGAGACCCAGTACTTC; CDR3aa: CACRQGYPETQYF
j_gene: TRBJ2-3; d_gene: TRBD1; abundance: NA; v_gene: TRBV12-3/TRBV12-4; CDR3nt: TGTGCCAGCAGTTTAGCGCGGACAGGGGGCGATACGCAGTATTTT; CDR3aa: CASSLARTGGDTQYF
j_gene: TRBJ2-1; d_gene: NA; abundance: few; v_gene: TRBV20-1; CDR3nt: TGCAGTGCTACGTGGGTGCGCTCCTACAATGAGCAGTTCTTC; CDR3aa: CSATWVRSYNEQFF
j_gene: TRBJ2-7; d_gene: NA; abundance: NA; v_gene: TRBV9; CDR3nt: TGTGCCAGCAGCGCCCGCTCGGGATTTAGCTCCTACAATGAGCAGTACTTC; CDR3aa: CASSARSGFSSYNEQYF
j_gene: TRBJ1-2; d_gene: NA; abundance: few; v_gene: TRBV6-5; CDR3nt: TGTGCCAGCAGTTACTCGTCGGGGTCAGGCTACACCTTC; CDR3aa: CASSYSSGSGYTF
j_gene: TRBJ2-3; d_gene: TRBD1; abundance: NA; v_gene: TRBV7-7; CDR3nt: TGTGCCAGCAGCCGCGGACAGGGTGAAGATACGCAGTATTTT; CDR3aa: CASSRGQGEDTQYF
j_gene: TRBJ2-7; d_gene: NA; abundance: few; v_gene: TRBV20-1; CDR3nt: TGCAGTGCACTAACGTCGGGAGACCTCCACTACGCGCAGTACTTC; CDR3aa: CSALTSGDLHYAQYF
j_gene: TRBJ2-7; d_gene: NA; abundance: NA; v_gene: TRBV3-1; CDR3nt: TGTGCCAGCAGCCAAAGGGACCTCGAGCAGTACTTC; CDR3aa: CASSQRDLEQYF
j_gene: TRBJ2-1; d_gene: NA; abundance: once; v_gene: TRBV25-1; CDR3nt: TGTGCCAGCAGTGACCTTGCGGGGAGGAGCTCCTACAATGAGCAGTTCTTC; CDR3aa: CASSDLAGRSSYNEQFF
j_gene: TRBJ2-7; d_gene: TRBD2; abundance: NA; v_gene: TRBV5-8; CDR3nt: TGTGCCAGCAGCGTTACTAGCGGGAGGGTTAGCTCCTACGAGCAGTACTTC; CDR3aa: CASSVTSGRVSSYEQYF
j_gene: TRBJ2-3; d_gene: TRBD2; abundance: NA; v_gene: TRBV29-1; CDR3nt: TGCAGCGCCTTCCTTCTAGCGGGAGAATCGAATACGCAGTATTTT; CDR3aa: CSAFLLAGESNTQYF
j_gene: TRBJ1-3; d_gene: NA; abundance: NA; v_gene: TRBV10-3; CDR3nt: TGTGCCATCAGTGAGTCTATAGGGCCTGGAAACACCATATATTTT; CDR3aa: CAISESIGPGNTIYF
j_gene: TRBJ2-5; d_gene: NA; abundance: few; v_gene: TRBV29-1; CDR3nt: TGCAGCGTTGTCTCCCAGGAGGAGACCCAGTACTTC; CDR3aa: CSVVSQEETQYF
j_gene: TRBJ2-7; d_gene: NA; abundance: NA; v_gene: TRBV7-9; CDR3nt: TGTGCCAGCAGCCCACTAGCATCTAGCGAGCAGTACTTC; CDR3aa: CASSPLASSEQYF